The 5 T cell receptor beta chains listed next were all sequenced from one sample in a study of T cells in Graves' hyperthyroidism and ophthalmopathy. RNA transcripts yielded amplified TCR beta CDR3 regions. The HTBI set primed first-round TCR CDR3 RT-PCR. TCRdb ran MiXCR on the multiplex PCR reads and lists one entry per CDR3 protein. The sample consists of about 340,000 distinct CDR3 sequences, about 20% of them appearing once. The sequenced sample was blood. The receptor set was obtained from a woman in her forties or fifties with Graves' hyperthyroidism.

This clonotype was counted a few times. The chain has TRBV3-1 and TRBJ2-2; D gene unclear. The CDR3 sequence is 16 residues long. V was cut by 0 bases and J by 4 bases, with 12 bases left in between. Germline V gene sequence: CDR1 LGHDT, CDR2 YNNKEL (reference sequence). The CDR3 region has the DNA TGTGCCAGCAGCCAAGATAGTGCGGAGTTCACCGGGGAGCTGTTTTTT. This gives the protein CASSQDSAEFTGELFF.

The chain carries TRBV7-3 and TRBJ1-6; 10 bases fit TRBD1. The CDR3 runs to 14 residues. CDR1 and CDR2 (germline): SGHTA, FQGTGA. The V segment lost 3 bases and the J segment 9 bases; nucleotides outside the gene matches: 2. The CDR3 reads CASSFGTGASPLHF. The CDR3 nucleotides read TGTGCCAGCAGCTTCGGGACAGGGGCTTCACCCCTCCACTTT.

This clonotype showed up just a few times. The chain joins TRBV27 to TRBJ1-2; no definite D call. Germline V gene data show CDR1 as MNHEY and CDR2 as SMNVEV (reference sequence). This CDR3 comprises 11 residues. Trimming removed 4 bases from V and 4 bases from J, with 4 bases in between. The chain's CDR3 is CASSSFYGYTF. The DNA of the CDR3 is TGTGCCAGCAGTTCCTTCTATGGCTACACCTTC.

This clonotype was counted ten times or more. V and J are TRBV7-3 and TRBJ2-7; TRBD2 matches at 10 bases. In germline, CDR1 is SGHTA, CDR2 FQGTGA. The CDR3 is made up of 15 amino acids. V gave up 1 base and J gave up 5 bases; unmatched junction bases: 5. CDR3 coding DNA: TGTGCCAGCAGCTTAAGAGCGGGAGGGAGGGACGAGCAGTACTTC. Protein sequence: CASSLRAGGRDEQYF.

The CDR3 DNA follows: TGCGCCAGCAGGGAACTTCTTTGGTCGGCATACAATGAGCAGTTCTTC. Its translation: CASRELLWSAYNEQFF. The chain couples TRBV5-1 to TRBJ2-1; D unresolved. The CDR3 extends over 16 amino acids. V dropped 5 bases and J dropped 4 bases, with 19 bases sitting between them. Germline CDR1 and CDR2: SGHRS and YFSETQ.